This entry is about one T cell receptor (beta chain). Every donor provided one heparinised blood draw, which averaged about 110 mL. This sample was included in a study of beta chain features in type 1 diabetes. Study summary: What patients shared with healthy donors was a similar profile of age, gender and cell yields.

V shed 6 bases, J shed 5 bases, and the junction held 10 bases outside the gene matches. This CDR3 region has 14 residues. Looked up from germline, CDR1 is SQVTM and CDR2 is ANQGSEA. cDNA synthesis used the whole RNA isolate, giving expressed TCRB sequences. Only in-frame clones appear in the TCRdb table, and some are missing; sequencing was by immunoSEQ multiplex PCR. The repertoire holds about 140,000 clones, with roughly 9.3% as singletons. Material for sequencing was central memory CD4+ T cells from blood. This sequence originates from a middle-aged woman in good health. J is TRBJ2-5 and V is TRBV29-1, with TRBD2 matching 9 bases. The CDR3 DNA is TGCAGCGTCAAGTGGCGGGGGGGCGGCGAGACCCAGTACTTC. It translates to CSVKWRGGGETQYF.